The 15 T cell receptor beta chains below were found in one sample sequenced in a study of blood T cell repertoires in COVID-19. The table came from immunoSEQ multiplex PCR; TCRdb's copy has only in-frame clones and leaves some out. Among some 220,000 clones listed, 83% were seen once. Sequenced sample: peripheral blood. These receptors were obtained from a human donor in a cohort sampled during active COVID-19.

The genes are TRBV11-2 and TRBJ1-6; D is unresolved. There are 13 residues in the CDR3. The germline V and J ends were trimmed by 2 bases and 14 bases, with 13 bases remaining between them. Germline CDR1 and CDR2: SGHAT and FQNNGV. CDR3 loop: CASSLNIEATLHF. The CDR3, as DNA: TGTGCCAGCAGCTTAAATATAGAGGCGACCCTCCACTTT.

This clone has a single count. The rearrangement links TRBV28 to TRBJ1-2; D not certain. The ends were cut back, 0 bases at V and 5 bases at J, with 7 bases in the middle. Germline CDR1 MDHEN, CDR2 SYDVKM. The CDR3 runs 13 residues. DNA for the CDR3: TGTGCCAGCAGTTTATGGGCGGTGTATGGCTACACCTTC. Its protein is CASSLWAVYGYTF.

The chain combines TRBV3-1 (or the pseudogene TRBV3-2) with TRBJ2-1; 7 nucleotides match TRBD2. The CDR3 is 18 amino acids. V was clipped by 0 bases and J by 3 bases; unmatched bases: 11. Germline V gene data show CDR1 as LGHDT and CDR2 as YNNKEL (reference sequence). CDR3 bases: TGTGCCAGCAGCCAAGATTTGGACGGCGGGGGATACTACAATGAGCAGTTCTTC. It codes for CASSQDLDGGGYYNEQFF.

The chain uses TRBV20-1 and TRBJ2-5; D is possibly TRBD1 (5 bases). The V gene's germline CDR1 is DFQATT and CDR2 SNEGSKA (reference sequence). V was cut by 3 bases and J by 2 bases, with 13 bases left in between. The CDR3 runs 14 residues. The CDR3 bases are TGCAGTGCTAGTGGGCAGGGCCTTCAAGAGACCCAGTACTTC. Translating it yields CSASGQGLQETQYF.

The gene calls are TRBV5-1 and TRBJ2-7, with D possibly matching TRBD1 (5 bases). V lost 3 bases and J 5 bases, leaving 15 bases between the germline ends. Germline V lookup: CDR1 SGHRS, CDR2 YFSETQ. This CDR3 spans 14 amino acids. CDR3 sequence reads: CASSWQGYGNEQYF. CDR3 DNA: TGCGCCAGCAGCTGGCAGGGATACGGTAACGAGCAGTACTTC.

The CDR3 region is CATTGGSYNEQFF. In DNA form, the CDR3 reads TGTGCCACAACAGGGGGCTCCTACAATGAGCAGTTCTTC. The chain recombines TRBV24-1 with TRBJ2-1, with 8 nucleotides matching TRBD1. V dropped 10 bases and J dropped 0; count of bases not matched to a gene: 1. Germline loops: CDR1 KGHDR, CDR2 SFDVKD. The CDR3 loop spans 13 amino acids.

The V and J genes are TRBV19 and TRBJ2-7; 10 positions match TRBD1. The CDR3 is 14 residues long. Trimming cost V 10 bases and J 2 bases; bases outside gene matches: 8. Germline V lookup: CDR1 LNHDA, CDR2 SQIVND (reference sequence). The CDR3 loop reads CATKLGQGAYEQYF. In DNA form, the CDR3 reads TGTGCCACTAAACTAGGACAGGGGGCCTACGAGCAGTACTTC.

This sequence joins TRBV6-5 and TRBJ2-3; 9 bases match TRBD2. The length of the CDR3 is 14 residues. Germline CDR1 and CDR2: MNHEY and SVGAGI. V lost 6 bases, J lost 6 bases, and 7 bases stayed unmatched. This CDR3 is CASSQTSGEDTQYF. The CDR3 DNA follows: TGTGCCAGCAGCCAGACTAGCGGTGAGGATACGCAGTATTTT.

This chain joins TRBV5-5 and TRBJ2-5, with TRBD1 as a possible D gene (5 bases). The CDR3 length is 13 residues. The ends were cut back, 0 bases at V and 5 bases at J, with 8 bases in the middle. Germline V gene sequence: CDR1 SGHKS, CDR2 YYEKEE (reference sequence). The CDR3 region is CASSLGSGETQYF. CDR3 nucleotides: TGTGCCAGCAGCTTGGGATCAGGGGAGACCCAGTACTTC.

The V and J genes are TRBV19 and TRBJ2-7, with TRBD1 as a possible D gene (6 bases). The germline gives CDR1 LNHDA, CDR2 SQIVND (reference sequence). This CDR3 is 14 amino acids long. Trimming took off 5 bases at V and 2 bases at J, with 13 bases between the two ends. CDR3 in amino acids: CASSWTANTYEQYF. The DNA for the CDR3 is TGTGCCAGTAGTTGGACAGCGAATACCTACGAGCAGTACTTC.

This sequence joins TRBV6-6 and TRBJ2-4; TRBD2 agrees at 7 bases. This CDR3 has 13 amino acids. Germline CDR1 reads MNHNY; CDR2 reads SVGAGI (reference sequence). V gave up 6 bases and J gave up 7 bases; unmatched junction bases: 6. CDR3 loop: CASRYGRENIQYF. Written as DNA, the CDR3 is TGTGCCAGCAGGTATGGGCGGGAGAACATTCAGTACTTC.

V and J are TRBV27 and TRBJ2-7, with 10 bases fitting TRBD2. This CDR3 comprises 14 residues. Germline V gene data show CDR1 as MNHEY and CDR2 as SMNVEV (reference sequence). Losses at the gene ends were 6 bases for V and 2 bases for J; bases not matched to a gene: 4. CDR3: CASSWTSGTYEQYF. In DNA, the CDR3 is TGTGCCAGCAGCTGGACTAGCGGCACCTACGAGCAGTACTTC.

This chain joins TRBV25-1 and TRBJ2-6; D gene ambiguous. Germline CDR1 MGHDK, CDR2 SYGVNS. V was clipped by 2 bases and J by 0 bases, with 8 bases between them. The CDR3 length is 16 residues. Here the CDR3 DNA reads TGTGCCAGCAGTGAACGAGGATTCTCTGGGGCCAACGTCCTGACTTTC. This sequence encodes CASSERGFSGANVLTF.

The chain is built from TRBV7-2 and TRBJ2-3; the match to TRBD2 covers 9 bases. The CDR3 is made up of 16 amino acids. The germline V gene has CDR1 SGHTA and CDR2 FQGNSA. J lost 4 bases, V lost 5 bases, and 10 bases had no gene match. The CDR3 sequence is CASSPGLASWADTQYF. CDR3 in DNA: TGTGCCAGCAGCCCGGGACTAGCCTCTTGGGCAGATACGCAGTATTTT.

The rearrangement uses TRBV12-5 and TRBJ2-3; D call uncertain. Germline values: CDR1 LGHNT, CDR2 FRNRAP. V was pared by 7 bases and J by 4 bases, with 6 bases between. This CDR3 is built from 11 residues. The CDR3 is CASATADTQYF. The CDR3 region has the DNA TGTGCTAGTGCTACCGCAGATACGCAGTATTTT.